Each of the 14 T cell receptor beta chains below was sequenced from the same sample in a study of cytomegalovirus exposure and HLA in healthy donors. Amplification used 60 Vbeta primers and 13 Jbeta primers. Sequencing was performed with immunoSEQ multiplex PCR; in TCRdb, only in-frame clones are kept and a portion is missing. This table has about 160,000 clones, approximately 79% appearing once. Material for sequencing was PBMCs. All receptors come from a man aged 40-49 years in good health and CMV-seropositive.

The chain couples TRBV2 to TRBJ1-4, with D maybe TRBD1 (6 bases). The CDR3 spans 12 residues. Germline V gives CDR1 SNHLY, CDR2 FYNNEI. V lost 8 bases and J 8 bases, leaving 12 bases between the germline ends. The CDR3 here is CASGKGGEKLFF. CDR3 DNA: TGTGCCAGCGGGAAGGGGGGGGAAAAACTGTTTTTT.

The gene calls are TRBV7-2 and TRBJ2-3; 7 nucleotides align to TRBD1. The germline V gene has CDR1 SGHTA and CDR2 FQGNSA. V lost 5 bases, J lost 4 bases, and 15 bases stayed unmatched. The CDR3 consists of 17 residues. CDR3 DNA sequence: TGTGCCAGCAGCCACAATGACAGGGAATGGACCCCAGATACGCAGTATTTT. This sequence encodes CASSHNDREWTPDTQYF.

The V and J genes are TRBV4-1 and TRBJ1-2, with 7 positions matching TRBD1. J lost 4 bases, V lost 1 base, and 6 bases had no gene match. This CDR3 has 15 amino acids. Germline loops: CDR1 MGHRA, CDR2 YSYEKL. The CDR3 DNA is TGCGCCAGCAGCCAAGGTGGGGACAGAACCTATGGCTACACCTTC. It is translated as CASSQGGDRTYGYTF.

The V and J genes are TRBV21-1 and TRBJ2-7; the table's TRBD1 call for D was not verified on the DNA. TRBV21-1 is assigned pseudogene status. The CDR3 consists of 10 residues. This CDR3 reads CASSDRASYF. The CDR3 DNA is TGTGCCAGCAGCGACAGGGCCTCGTACTTC.

The chain links TRBV27 to TRBJ1-2; 10 bases agree with TRBD1. From germline, CDR1 is MNHEY and CDR2 SMNVEV (reference sequence). CDR3 size: 14 residues. V dropped 5 bases and J dropped 7; count of bases not matched to a gene: 7. The chain's CDR3 is CASSLTGGTGGYTF. The CDR3 DNA is TGTGCCAGCAGTCTGACAGGGGGCACAGGTGGCTACACCTTC.

A remark on this clone: Different DNA sequences within this sample yield the same CDR3. J is TRBJ2-7 and V is TRBV6-5, with 9 bases that match TRBD1. V shed 6 bases, J shed 1 base, and the junction held 4 bases outside the gene matches. Looked up from germline, CDR1 is MNHEY and CDR2 is SVGAGI. This CDR3 is 14 amino acids long. The DNA for the CDR3 is TGTGCCAGCAGCCTTGGACAGGGGTCCTACGAGCAGTACTTC. It translates to CASSLGQGSYEQYF.

The chain links TRBV7-3 to TRBJ2-7; TRBD2 might be the D (6 bases). Germline assignment: CDR1 SGHTA and CDR2 FQGTGA. Trimming stripped 2 bases from V and 4 bases from J, with 15 bases between. The CDR3 runs 15 residues. The CDR3 nucleotides are TGTGCCAGCAGCTTAGGGACCGGGGGAAGGTACGAGCAGTACTTC. It codes for CASSLGTGGRYEQYF.

The gene calls are TRBV7-8 and TRBJ2-1; perhaps TRBD1 as D (6 bases). The CDR3 covers 13 residues. V lost 7 bases, J lost 9 bases, and 16 bases lay in between. From germline, CDR1 is SGHVS and CDR2 FQNEAQ. The CDR3 sequence is CASTQGRWGEQFF. The DNA for the CDR3 is TGTGCCAGCACCCAGGGGCGGTGGGGTGAGCAGTTCTTC.

The gene calls are TRBV2 and TRBJ1-1; D is possibly TRBD1 (6 bases). The ends were cut back, 0 bases at V and 8 bases at J, with 22 bases in the middle. CDR1 is SNHLY, CDR2 FYNNEI, per germline. There are 17 residues in the CDR3. The CDR3 protein is CASSEASVRGGGREAFF. The CDR3 bases are TGTGCCAGCAGTGAAGCGTCGGTCAGGGGTGGGGGTCGGGAAGCTTTCTTT.

The chain joins TRBV2 to TRBJ2-1; a possible D gene is TRBD1 (6 bases). V was cut by 8 bases and J by 5 bases, with 19 bases left in between. CDR3 length: 15 amino acids. Germline V CDR1 and CDR2: SNHLY, FYNNEI. CDR3 protein: CASDSFSRDNNEQFF. CDR3 nucleotide sequence: TGTGCCAGCGATTCTTTTTCCAGGGACAACAATGAGCAGTTCTTC.

The chain recombines TRBV11-2 with TRBJ1-2; 11 bases agree with TRBD1. J gave up 4 bases and V 2 bases, and 6 bases lay outside the gene matches. This CDR3 spans 16 amino acids. Germline V lookup: CDR1 SGHAT, CDR2 FQNNGV. The CDR3 DNA reads TGTGCCAGCAGCTTACCCGGACAGGGGGCTCCCTATGGCTACACCTTC. Protein product: CASSLPGQGAPYGYTF.

The chain joins TRBV9 to TRBJ2-2; D not resolved. Germline lookup yields CDR1 SGDLS and CDR2 YYNGEE. The CDR3 is made up of 15 amino acids. V was trimmed by 0 bases and J by 8 bases, leaving 14 bases between them. As DNA, the CDR3 is TGTGCCAGCAGCGTAGGGCTAGTCTCTTCAGGGGAGCTGTTTTTT. This sequence encodes CASSVGLVSSGELFF.

CDR3 DNA sequence: TGTGCCAGTAGTACCAGGAACGACGAGCAGTACTTC. Its protein is CASSTRNDEQYF. This chain uses TRBV19 with TRBJ2-7; D not certain. The germline V and J ends were trimmed by 4 bases and 5 bases, with 9 bases remaining between them. This CDR3 comprises 12 residues. Germline CDR1 and CDR2: LNHDA and SQIVND (reference sequence).

This chain connects TRBV7-6 to TRBJ2-3, with 11 bases identical to TRBD1. This CDR3 spans 17 amino acids. The germline CDR1 and CDR2 sequences are SGHVS and FNYEAQ. V lost 2 bases and J lost 2; bases outside the gene matches: 6. CDR3 sequence (DNA): TGTGCCAGCAGCTTAACCGGACAGGGGGCTTTCACAGATACGCAGTATTTT. Protein: CASSLTGQGAFTDTQYF.